This T cell receptor beta chain was captured by sequencing in a study of shared clonotypes between healthy human individuals. Whole-study findings and limits: Blood alone was sampled, and tissue repertoires likely differ.

Data came from immunoSEQ multiplex PCR; TCRdb stores just in-frame clones and leaves some out. This sample has roughly 500,000 clones, with roughly 80% found just once. Those who donated were healthy HIV-negative adults, with no recent acute infections or vaccinations reported. Concerning this clone itself: The antigen is unknown.

This TCR was sampled from a woman in her forties in good health. Some clones in this sample may be carry-over from other donors' samples. The sequenced sample was PBMCs.

Here the CDR3 reads CASSQVERRGYEQYF. CDR3 in DNA: TGTGCCAGCAGCCAAGTTGAAAGGAGAGGCTACGAGCAGTACTTC. The rearrangement uses TRBV4-2 and TRBJ2-7; the D is unclear. Germline V gene lookup returns CDR1 LGHNA and CDR2 YNFKEQ. The V end lost 1 base, the J end lost 3 bases, and 13 bases lay between the germline ends. This CDR3 comprises 15 residues.